These 2 T cell receptor beta chains originate from one sample sequenced in a study of cytomegalovirus exposure and HLA in healthy donors. Researchers ran the PCR with 60 Vbeta and 13 Jbeta primers. Measured with immunoSEQ multiplex PCR; TCRdb has only the in-frame clones, and not every one. The sample consists of about 150,000 clones, around 68% of them appearing once. Sequencing was performed on PBMCs. The source of these receptors is a man younger than 45 in good health and CMV-seropositive.

The genes are TRBV2 and TRBJ1-2, with 8 bases that match TRBD1. The CDR3 sequence is 14 residues long. Germline CDR1 reads SNHLY; CDR2 reads FYNNEI. V shed 3 bases and J 5 bases; nucleotides not matched to a gene: 5. The CDR3 DNA is TGTGCCAGCAGTGAGGCAGACAGGGGTTATGGCTACACCTTC. Protein product: CASSEADRGYGYTF.

The chain is built from TRBV6-6 and TRBJ1-1; D might be TRBD1 (6 bases). Trimming took 7 bases from V and 7 from J, leaving 25 bases between them. CDR1 and CDR2 from the germline V gene are MNHNY and SVGAGI (reference sequence). CDR3 length: 16 amino acids. The CDR3 region is CASTLARLGRGNEAFF. The CDR3 DNA follows: TGTGCCAGCACCCTCGCTAGGTTGGGCAGGGGAAATGAAGCTTTCTTT.